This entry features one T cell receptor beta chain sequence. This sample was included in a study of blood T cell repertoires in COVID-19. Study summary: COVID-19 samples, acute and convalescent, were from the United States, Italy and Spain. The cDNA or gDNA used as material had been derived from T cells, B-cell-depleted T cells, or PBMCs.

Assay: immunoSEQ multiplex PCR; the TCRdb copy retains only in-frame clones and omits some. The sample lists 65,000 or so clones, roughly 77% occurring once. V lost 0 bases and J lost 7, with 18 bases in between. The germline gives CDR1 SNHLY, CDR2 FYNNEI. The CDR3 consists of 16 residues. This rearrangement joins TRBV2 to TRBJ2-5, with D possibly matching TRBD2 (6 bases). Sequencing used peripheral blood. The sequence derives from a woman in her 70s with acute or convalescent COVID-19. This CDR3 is CASSEAYSGLSGTQYF. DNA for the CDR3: TGTGCCAGCAGTGAAGCTTATTCGGGACTCTCGGGGACCCAGTACTTC.